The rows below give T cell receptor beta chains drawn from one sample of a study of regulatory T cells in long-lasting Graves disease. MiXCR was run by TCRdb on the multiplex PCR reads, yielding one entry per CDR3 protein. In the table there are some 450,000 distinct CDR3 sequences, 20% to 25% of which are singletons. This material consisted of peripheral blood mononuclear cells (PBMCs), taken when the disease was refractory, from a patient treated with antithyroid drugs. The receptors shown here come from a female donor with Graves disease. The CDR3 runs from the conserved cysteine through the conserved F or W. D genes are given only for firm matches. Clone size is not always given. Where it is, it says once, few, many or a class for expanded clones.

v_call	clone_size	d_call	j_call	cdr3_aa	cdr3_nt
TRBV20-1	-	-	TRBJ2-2	CSARDRAQGTGELFF	TGCAGTGCTAGAGATAGGGCCCAAGGGACCGGGGAGCTGTTTTTT
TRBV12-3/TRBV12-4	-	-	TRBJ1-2	CASTGDGGGGYTF	TGTGCCAGCACCGGGGACGGGGGCGGTGGCTACACCTTC
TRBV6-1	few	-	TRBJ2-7	CASTRLVGYEQYF	TGTGCCAGCACTCGACTAGTCGGCTACGAGCAGTACTTC
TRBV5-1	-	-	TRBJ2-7	CASSLGPYHKQYF	TGCGCCAGCAGCTTGGGCCCGTACCACAAGCAGTACTTC
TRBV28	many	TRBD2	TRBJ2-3	CASSFPLAGGGGDTQYF	TGTGCCAGCAGTTTCCCGCTAGCGGGAGGAGGTGGGGATACGCAGTATTTT
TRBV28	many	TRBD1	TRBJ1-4	CASSLPRRGRGEKLFF	TGTGCCAGCAGTTTACCGAGGAGGGGGCGAGGGGAAAAACTGTTTTTT
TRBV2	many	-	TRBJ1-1	CASLGGSQNTEAFF	TGTGCCAGTTTAGGAGGCAGCCAGAACACTGAAGCTTTCTTT
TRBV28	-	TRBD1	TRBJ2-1	CAGSHANRGNEQFF	TGTGCCGGCAGTCACGCCAACAGGGGCAATGAGCAGTTCTTC
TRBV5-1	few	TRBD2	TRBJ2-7	CASSLLKLADPPEQYF	TGCGCCAGCAGTTTATTAAAACTAGCGGACCCGCCCGAGCAGTACTTC
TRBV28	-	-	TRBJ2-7	CASTTVGALSEQYF	TGTGCCAGCACGACCGTCGGAGCGTTATCCGAGCAGTACTTC
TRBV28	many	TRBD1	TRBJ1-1	CASGITGTGVLGAFF	TGTGCCAGCGGTATAACCGGGACAGGGGTTCTTGGAGCTTTCTTT
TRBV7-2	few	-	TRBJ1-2	CASSLGGADGYTF	TGTGCCAGCAGCTTAGGTGGGGCCGATGGCTACACCTTC
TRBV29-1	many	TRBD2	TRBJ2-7	CSVNLRLAGEQYF	TGCAGCGTTAACCTCAGACTAGCGGGCGAGCAGTACTTC
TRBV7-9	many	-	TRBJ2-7	CASSSPAGTAPYEQYF	TGTGCCAGCAGCTCACCCGCCGGGACTGCCCCCTACGAGCAGTACTTC
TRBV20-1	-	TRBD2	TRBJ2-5	CSAGAGGHQETQYF	TGCAGTGCTGGGGCGGGAGGACACCAAGAGACCCAGTACTTC
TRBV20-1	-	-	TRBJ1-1	CSARDGTLNTEAFF	TGCAGTGCTAGAGATGGGACCCTAAACACTGAAGCTTTCTTT
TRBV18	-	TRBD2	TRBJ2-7	CASSPSGSDYEQYF	TGTGCCAGCTCACCAAGCGGGAGTGACTACGAGCAGTACTTC
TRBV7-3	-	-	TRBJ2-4	CASSLTPQGGKNIQYF	TGTGCCAGCAGCTTAACGCCACAGGGAGGCAAAAACATTCAGTACTTC
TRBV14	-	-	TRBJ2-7	CASSQGPTDYEQYF	TGTGCCAGCAGCCAAGGACCGACTGACTACGAGCAGTACTTC
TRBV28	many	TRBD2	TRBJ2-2	CASRLSGGGGTGELFF	TGTGCCAGCAGACTTAGCGGGGGAGGGGGCACCGGGGAGCTGTTTTTT
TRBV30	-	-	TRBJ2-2	CAWTPLSGTGELFF	TGTGCCTGGACCCCCCTGAGCGGGACCGGGGAGCTGTTTTTT
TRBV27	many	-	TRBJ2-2	CASRTGIHGELFF	TGTGCCAGTAGAACAGGGATCCACGGGGAGCTGTTTTTT
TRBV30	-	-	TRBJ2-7	CVGGASYEQYF	TGTGTGGGCGGCGCCTCCTACGAGCAGTACTTC
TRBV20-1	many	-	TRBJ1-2	CSAVAGIPYTF	TGCAGTGCTGTTGCGGGGATTCCCTACACCTTC
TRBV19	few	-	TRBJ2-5	CASSNSLGRNQETQYF	TGTGCCAGTAGTAATAGTCTGGGGCGGAACCAAGAGACCCAGTACTTC
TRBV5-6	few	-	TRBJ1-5	CASSPAGSNQPQHF	TGTGCCAGCAGCCCCGCCGGGAGCAATCAGCCCCAGCATTTT
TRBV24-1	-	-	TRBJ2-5	CATSDYRDTSGTQYF	TGTGCCACCAGTGATTATCGGGACACCTCGGGGACCCAGTACTTC
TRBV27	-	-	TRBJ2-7	CASNQPGGSYEQYF	TGTGCCAGCAATCAACCTGGCGGCTCCTACGAGCAGTACTTC
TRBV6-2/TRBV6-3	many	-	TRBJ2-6	CASSYGHPGDSGANVLTF	TGTGCCAGCAGTTACGGTCATCCAGGGGACTCTGGGGCCAACGTCCTGACTTTC
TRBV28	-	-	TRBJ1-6	CASKEGVDNSPLHF	TGTGCCAGCAAGGAAGGGGTGGATAATTCACCCCTCCACTTT
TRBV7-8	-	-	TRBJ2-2	CASSADTANTGELFF	TGTGCCAGCAGCGCCGACACCGCGAACACCGGGGAGCTGTTTTTT
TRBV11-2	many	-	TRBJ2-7	CASSLVWYEQYF	TGTGCCAGCAGCTTGGTATGGTACGAGCAGTACTTC
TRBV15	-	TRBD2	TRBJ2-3	CATSREVAGGGDTQYF	TGTGCCACCAGCAGAGAGGTAGCGGGAGGCGGTGATACGCAGTATTTT
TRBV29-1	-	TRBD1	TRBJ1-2	CSAERQGGGYGYTF	TGCAGCGCTGAACGACAGGGGGGAGGTTATGGCTACACCTTC
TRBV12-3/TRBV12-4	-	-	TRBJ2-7	CASSFSRFYEQYF	TGTGCCAGCAGTTTTTCCAGGTTCTACGAGCAGTACTTC
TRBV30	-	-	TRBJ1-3	CAWTEGGNTIYF	TGTGCCTGGACGGAAGGGGGAAACACCATATATTTT
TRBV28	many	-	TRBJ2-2	CASRLRVTGELFF	TGTGCCAGCAGATTGAGGGTGACCGGGGAGCTGTTTTTT
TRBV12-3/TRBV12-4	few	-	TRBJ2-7	CASSFRRFGYEQYF	TGTGCCAGCAGTTTTAGACGGTTCGGGTACGAGCAGTACTTC
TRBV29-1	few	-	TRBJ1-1	CSTYKGGTEAFF	TGCAGCACCTACAAGGGGGGCACTGAAGCTTTCTTT
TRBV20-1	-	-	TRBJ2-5	CSAGGVALYQETQYF	TGCAGTGCCGGGGGCGTAGCCTTGTACCAAGAGACCCAGTACTTC
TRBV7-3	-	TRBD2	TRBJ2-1	CASSFSGRARSEQFF	TGTGCCAGCAGCTTTAGCGGGAGGGCTAGGAGTGAGCAGTTCTTC
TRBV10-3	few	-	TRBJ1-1	CAITGVEVNTEAFF	TGTGCCATCACTGGGGTGGAGGTGAACACTGAAGCTTTCTTT
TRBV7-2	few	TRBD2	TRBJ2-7	CASSLAVRLASYEQYF	TGTGCCAGCAGCTTAGCGGTCCGACTAGCGTCGTACGAGCAGTACTTC
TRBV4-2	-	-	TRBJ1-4	CASSQGGGTSNEKLFF	TGTGCCAGCAGCCAAGGCGGAGGGACAAGTAATGAAAAACTGTTTTTT
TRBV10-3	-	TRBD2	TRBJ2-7	CAIRGLAGTPYEQYF	TGTGCCATCAGAGGGCTAGCGGGGACTCCCTACGAGCAGTACTTC
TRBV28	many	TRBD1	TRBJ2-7	CASSMTGPTYEQYF	TGTGCCAGCAGTATGACAGGGCCGACCTACGAGCAGTACTTC